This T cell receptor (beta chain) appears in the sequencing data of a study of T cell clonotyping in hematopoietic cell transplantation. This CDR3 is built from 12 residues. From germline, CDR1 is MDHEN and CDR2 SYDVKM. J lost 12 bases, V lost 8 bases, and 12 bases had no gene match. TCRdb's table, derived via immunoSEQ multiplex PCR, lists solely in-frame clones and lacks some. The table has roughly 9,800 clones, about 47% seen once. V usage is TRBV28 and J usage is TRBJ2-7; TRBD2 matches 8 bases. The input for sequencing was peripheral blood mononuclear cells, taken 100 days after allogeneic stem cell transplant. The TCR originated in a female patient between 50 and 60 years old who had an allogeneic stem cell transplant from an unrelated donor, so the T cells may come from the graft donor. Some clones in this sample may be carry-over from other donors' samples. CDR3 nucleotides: TGTGCCAGCGGTTACGGGAGGGCCGGTTGGTACTTC. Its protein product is CASGYGRAGWYF.